The TCR beta chain described here comes from a study of T cell responses to AZD1222 COVID-19 vaccine. Study findings and constraints: Most donors were white British, females outnumbered males, and clonal diversity was possibly underestimated. Repertoires were obtained solely post-peak T cell response.

In the case of this clone: Antigen unknown.

Only in-frame clones appear in the TCRdb table, and some are missing; sequencing was by immunoSEQ multiplex PCR. This sample has 65,000 to 70,000 clones, with about three quarters found just once. Germline CDR1 MGHRA, CDR2 YSYEKL. V dropped 1 base and J dropped 8 bases, with 6 bases sitting between them. This CDR3 is built from 12 residues. The sample here was peripheral blood, taken on day 0 of AZD1222 vaccination. The rearrangement uses TRBV4-1 and TRBJ2-1; no definite D call. The source of this sequence is an adult in good health. CDR3 sequence: CASSQAVDEQFF. The CDR3 DNA is TGCGCCAGCAGCCAAGCCGTGGATGAGCAGTTCTTC.